Detailed here is one T cell receptor beta chain. The V end lost 7 bases, the J end lost 3 bases, and 13 bases lay between the germline ends. From germline, CDR1 is MNHEY and CDR2 SVGAGI. This CDR3 has 13 residues. Authors' methods: Reference gene primer amplification in the assay estimated nucleated cell counts. TCRdb keeps only in-frame clones here, not all; method: immunoSEQ multiplex PCR. The D gene and trimming were derived from the DNA, and the V and J assignments and clone size from that table. The repertoire holds 90,000 to 130,000 clones, with roughly 81% as singletons. This sample is drawn from a study of blood T cell repertoires in COVID-19. About the study: Sources were T cells, B-cell-depleted T cells, or PBMCs; the material itself was cDNA or gDNA.

The TCR comes from a man aged 40-55 years with acute or convalescent COVID-19. The specimen sequenced was peripheral blood. V and J are TRBV6-5 and TRBJ2-7; D remains unclear. The CDR3 DNA is TGTGCCAGCACTTCCGTACTAAACTACGAGCAGTACTTC. Translation gives CASTSVLNYEQYF.